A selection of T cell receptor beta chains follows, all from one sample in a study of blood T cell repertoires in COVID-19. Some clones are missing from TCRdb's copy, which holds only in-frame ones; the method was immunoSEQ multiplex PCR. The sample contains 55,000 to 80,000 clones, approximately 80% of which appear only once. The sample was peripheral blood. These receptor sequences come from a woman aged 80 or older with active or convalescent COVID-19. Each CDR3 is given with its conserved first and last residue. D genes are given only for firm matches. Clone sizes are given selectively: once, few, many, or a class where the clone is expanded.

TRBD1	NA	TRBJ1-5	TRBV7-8	CASSPHGQGANQPQHF	TGTGCCAGCAGCCCACACGGACAGGGGGCGAATCAGCCCCAGCATTTT
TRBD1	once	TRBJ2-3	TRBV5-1	CASSADRAGDTQYF	TGCGCCAGCAGCGCGGACAGGGCGGGTGATACGCAGTATTTT
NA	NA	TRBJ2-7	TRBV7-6	CASSSIPEGEGEQYF	TGTGCCAGCAGCTCGATCCCGGAGGGAGAGGGCGAGCAGTACTTC
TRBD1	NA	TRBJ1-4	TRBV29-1	CSVEGTGSEKLFF	TGCAGCGTTGAAGGGACAGGGTCTGAAAAACTGTTTTTT
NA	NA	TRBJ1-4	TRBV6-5	CASRTGSEREKLFF	TGTGCCAGCAGGACAGGTTCCGAGAGGGAAAAACTGTTTTTT
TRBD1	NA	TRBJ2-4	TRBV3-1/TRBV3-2	CASSQRTGVEGLNIQYF	TGTGCCAGCAGCCAACGGACAGGGGTGGAAGGGCTAAACATTCAGTACTTC
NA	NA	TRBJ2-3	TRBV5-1	CASSPPDKRTDTQYF	TGCGCCAGCAGCCCCCCGGACAAGCGCACAGATACGCAGTATTTT
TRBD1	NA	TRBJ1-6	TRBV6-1	CASSGLTGGAVSPLHF	TGTGCCAGCAGTGGACTAACAGGGGGCGCGGTCTCACCCCTCCACTTT
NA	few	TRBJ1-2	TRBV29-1	CSGGGDYGYTF	TGCAGCGGGGGGGGAGACTATGGCTACACCTTC
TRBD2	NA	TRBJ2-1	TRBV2	CASSDAPSGGGNEQFF	TGTGCCAGCAGTGATGCGCCTAGCGGGGGGGGCAATGAGCAGTTCTTC
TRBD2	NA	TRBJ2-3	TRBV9	CASSVEAGALGDTQYF	TGTGCCAGCAGCGTAGAAGCGGGGGCACTGGGAGATACGCAGTATTTT
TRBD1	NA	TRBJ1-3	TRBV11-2	CASSFWGQGLSGNTIYF	TGTGCCAGCAGCTTTTGGGGACAGGGTCTCTCTGGAAACACCATATATTTT
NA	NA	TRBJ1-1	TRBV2	CASRGAGYTEAFF	TGTGCCAGCAGGGGGGCGGGTTACACTGAAGCTTTCTTT
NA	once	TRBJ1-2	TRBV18	CASSTDKNYGYTF	TGTGCCAGCTCAACCGACAAGAACTATGGCTACACCTTC
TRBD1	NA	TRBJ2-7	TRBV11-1	CASSTRDRGYYEQYF	TGTGCCAGCAGCACCCGGGACAGGGGTTACTACGAGCAGTACTTC
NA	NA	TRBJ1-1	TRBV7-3	CASSPTPGTEAFF	TGTGCCAGCAGCCCAACCCCAGGGACTGAAGCTTTCTTT
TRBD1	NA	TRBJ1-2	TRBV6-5	CASRQNRDRGSGYTF	TGTGCCAGCAGACAGAATCGGGACAGGGGCTCGGGCTACACCTTC
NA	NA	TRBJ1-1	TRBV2	CASSGGQLMNTEAFF	TGTGCCAGCAGTGGAGGACAGCTCATGAACACTGAAGCTTTCTTT
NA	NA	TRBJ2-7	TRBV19	CASSIDRSNYEQYF	TGTGCCAGTAGTATCGACAGGTCTAACTACGAGCAGTACTTC
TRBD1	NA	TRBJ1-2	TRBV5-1	CASSPGQGTAYGYTF	TGCGCCAGCAGCCCGGGACAGGGAACGGCCTATGGCTACACCTTC